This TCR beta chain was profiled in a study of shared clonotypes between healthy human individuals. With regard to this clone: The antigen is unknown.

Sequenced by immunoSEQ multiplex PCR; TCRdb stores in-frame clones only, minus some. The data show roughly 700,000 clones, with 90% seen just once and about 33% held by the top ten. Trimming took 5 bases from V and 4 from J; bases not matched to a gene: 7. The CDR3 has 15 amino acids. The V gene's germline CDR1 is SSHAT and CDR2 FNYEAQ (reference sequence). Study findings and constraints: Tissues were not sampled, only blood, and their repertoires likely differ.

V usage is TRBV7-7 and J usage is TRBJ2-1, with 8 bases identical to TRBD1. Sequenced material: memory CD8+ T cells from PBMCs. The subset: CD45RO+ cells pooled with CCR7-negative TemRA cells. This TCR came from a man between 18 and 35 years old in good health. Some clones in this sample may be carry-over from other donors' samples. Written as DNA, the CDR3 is TGTGCCAGCAGCCCCGAACAGGGGGTGTACAATGAGCAGTTCTTC. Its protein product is CASSPEQGVYNEQFF.